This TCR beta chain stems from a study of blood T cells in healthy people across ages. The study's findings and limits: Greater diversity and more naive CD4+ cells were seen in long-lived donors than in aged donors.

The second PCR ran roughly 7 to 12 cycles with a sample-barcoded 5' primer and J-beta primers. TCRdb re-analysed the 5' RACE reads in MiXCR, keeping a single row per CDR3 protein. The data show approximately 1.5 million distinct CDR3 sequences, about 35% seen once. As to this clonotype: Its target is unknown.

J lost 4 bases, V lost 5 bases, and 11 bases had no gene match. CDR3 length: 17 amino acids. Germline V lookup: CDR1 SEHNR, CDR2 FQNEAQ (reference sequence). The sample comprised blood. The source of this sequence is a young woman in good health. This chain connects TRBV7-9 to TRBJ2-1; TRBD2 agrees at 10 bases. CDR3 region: CASSAWTSGMLYNEQFF. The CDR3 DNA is TGTGCCAGCAGCGCCTGGACTAGCGGTATGTTGTACAATGAGCAGTTCTTC. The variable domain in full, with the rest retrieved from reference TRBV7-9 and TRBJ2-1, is DTGVSQNPRHKITKRGQNVTFRCDPISEHNRLYWYRQTLGQGPEFLTYFQNEAQLEKSRLLSDRFSAERPKGSFSTLEIQRTEQGDSAMYLCASSAWTSGMLYNEQFFGPGTRLTVL.